One sample yielded the 27 T cell receptor beta chains listed below, sequenced in a study of T cells in narcolepsy. Assay: immunoSEQ multiplex PCR; the TCRdb copy retains only in-frame clones and omits some. The table records almost 25,000 clones, roughly 64% of them present only once. The sequenced sample consisted of memory (CD45RA-) CD4+ T cells from blood. These receptors were obtained from a human donor in good health.

The rearrangement uses TRBV28 and TRBJ1-1; 7 bases align to TRBD1. Germline loops: CDR1 MDHEN, CDR2 SYDVKM. V lost 7 bases, J lost 1 base, and 9 bases stayed unmatched. CDR3 length: 15 residues. CDR3 region: CASTGGWAWNTEAFF. In DNA form, the CDR3 reads TGTGCCAGCACAGGGGGGTGGGCATGGAACACTGAAGCTTTCTTT. The complete variable domain, with remaining parts taken from reference TRBV28 and TRBJ1-1, reads DVKVTQSSRYLVKRTGEKVFLECVQDMDHENMFWYRQDPGLGLRLIYFSYDVKMKEKGDIPEGYSVSREKKERFSLILESASTNQTSMYLCASTGGWAWNTEAFFGQGTRLTVV.

The chain links TRBV27 to TRBJ2-5, with TRBD2 as a possible D gene (6 bases). With the DNA end fitting TRBJ2-7 better, the J assignment may be wrong. CDR3 length: 14 amino acids. In germline, CDR1 is MNHEY, CDR2 SMNVEV (reference sequence). The CDR3 DNA reads TGTGCCAGCAGTTTACGGCGGGGTCCCTACGAGCAGTACTTC. Protein product: CASSLRRGPYEQYF.

This chain uses TRBV30 with TRBJ1-5; maybe TRBD1 (6 bases). Trimming cost V 0 bases and J 5 bases, with 14 bases left between them. The CDR3 is made up of 15 amino acids. Per germline, CDR1 GTSNPN and CDR2 SVGIG (reference sequence). CDR3 DNA: TGTGCCTGGAGTGTGGGGGGGGCTTTCCATCAGCCCCAGCATTTT. It yields the protein CAWSVGGAFHQPQHF.

The chain employs TRBV30 and TRBJ2-5, with 10 bases matching TRBD2. CDR1 GTSNPN and CDR2 SVGIG come from the germline V gene (reference sequence). Trimming took 0 bases from V and 3 from J; bases not matched to a gene: 4. CDR3 size: 15 residues. CDR3 loop: CAWSVSGGSKETQYF. The CDR3, as DNA: TGTGCCTGGAGTGTTAGCGGGGGGTCGAAAGAGACCCAGTACTTC.

The rearrangement uses TRBV6-5 and TRBJ1-6; D ambiguous. Trimming left V 6 bases short and J 1 base short, with 7 bases between. The CDR3 contains 14 residues. From germline, CDR1 is MNHEY and CDR2 SVGAGI. CDR3 DNA sequence: TGTGCCAGCAGAGGCGAGTCCTATAATTCACCCCTCCACTTT. Amino acids: CASRGESYNSPLHF.

The chain carries TRBV6-1 and TRBJ1-5; the D gene is possibly TRBD1 (6 bases). The germline V and J ends were trimmed by 7 bases and 7 bases, with 14 bases remaining between them. Germline assignment: CDR1 MNHNS and CDR2 SASEGT. The CDR3 has 13 amino acids. The CDR3 nucleotides read TGTGCCAGCACCCCCAACAGGGAACAGCCCCAGCATTTT. Protein sequence: CASTPNREQPQHF.

This clone was seen a handful of times. The chain couples TRBV4-3 to TRBJ1-2; the D is unclear. CDR3 length equals 15 residues. Germline V gives CDR1 LGHNA, CDR2 YSLEER. The V end lost 4 bases, the J end lost 4 bases, and 16 bases lay between the germline ends. The CDR3: CASSPPDAGIYGYTF. DNA for the CDR3: TGCGCCAGCAGCCCCCCTGACGCGGGAATCTATGGCTACACCTTC.

The V call is TRBV6-1, the J call TRBJ1-6; D remains unclear. Germline V gene data show CDR1 as MNHNS and CDR2 as SASEGT. The CDR3 covers 12 residues. Trimming cost V 8 bases and J 7 bases, with 9 bases left between them. The CDR3 here is CASGIPNSPLHF. CDR3 bases: TGTGCCAGCGGGATCCCGAATTCACCCCTCCACTTT.

The chain combines TRBV5-1 with TRBJ1-4; D is ambiguous. This CDR3 spans 14 amino acids. V was trimmed by 4 bases and J by 8 bases, leaving 15 bases between them. The germline V gene encodes CDR1 SGHRS and CDR2 YFSETQ. As DNA, the CDR3 is TGCGCCAGCAGCGGGTCGTCTAGAAGGGAAAAACTGTTTTTT. Its protein product is CASSGSSRREKLFF.

The chain couples TRBV30 to TRBJ2-6; no firm D call. This CDR3 region has 15 residues. Between the trimmed V and J ends, which lost 1 base and 3 bases, there was a span of 10 bases. Germline-derived CDR1 and CDR2 are GTSNPN and SVGIG (reference sequence). The CDR3 DNA follows: TGTGCCTGGAGTGAGTTTCAAGGTGGGGCCAACGTCCTGACTTTC. Amino acid sequence: CAWSEFQGGANVLTF. Full variable domain (missing parts from reference TRBV30 and TRBJ2-6): SQTIHQWPATLVQPVGSPLSLECTVEGTSNPNLYWYRQAAGRGLQLLFYSVGIGQISSEVPQNLSASRPQDRQFILSSKKLLLSDSGFYLCAWSEFQGGANVLTFGAGSRLTVL.

The CDR3 spells CASSARGTKNIQYF. The CDR3 region has the DNA TGTGCCAGCAGTGCGCGGGGGACCAAAAACATTCAGTACTTC. The V call is TRBV28, the J call TRBJ2-4, with 7 bases identical to TRBD2. In germline, CDR1 is MDHEN, CDR2 SYDVKM. The CDR3 spans 14 residues. The ends lost 5 bases at V and 2 bases at J; junction bases unmatched: 3.

This clone occurred a few times. The chain has TRBV6-4 and TRBJ2-7, with D hard to call. Trimming took off 11 bases at V and 5 bases at J, with 16 bases between the two ends. Per germline, CDR1 MRHNA and CDR2 SNTAGT. The CDR3 is 12 residues long. The CDR3 DNA reads TGTGCCCCTAGGGTTCGTTGCGACGAGCAGTACTTC. Protein: CAPRVRCDEQYF.

The chain joins TRBV7-9 to TRBJ1-2; D gene uncertain. The germline gives CDR1 SEHNR, CDR2 FQNEAQ (reference sequence). The CDR3 is made up of 13 amino acids. V was pared by 5 bases and J by 8 bases, with 15 bases between. The CDR3 nucleotides are TGTGCCAGCAGCCCCGGACTGGTAGCGGGCTACACCTTC. Amino acids: CASSPGLVAGYTF. Drawing the rest from reference TRBV7-9 and TRBJ1-2, the complete variable domain is DTGVSQNPRHKITKRGQNVTFRCDPISEHNRLYWYRQTLGQGPEFLTYFQNEAQLEKSRLLSDRFSAERPKGSFSTLEIQRTEQGDSAMYLCASSPGLVAGYTFGSGTRLTVV.

The chain's CDR3 is CSVWETSGSTDTQYF. The CDR3 nucleotides read TGCAGCGTTTGGGAGACTAGCGGGAGCACAGATACGCAGTATTTT. This chain links TRBV29-1 with TRBJ2-3; 10 bases align to TRBD2. Per germline, CDR1 SQVTM and CDR2 ANQGSEA. Germline trimming cut 5 bases from V and 0 bases from J; bases unmatched to any gene: 5. This CDR3 region has 15 residues.

This clone was observed a handful of times. This rearrangement joins TRBV30 to TRBJ2-3, with D tentatively TRBD2 (6 bases). The CDR3 spans 15 residues. V shed 0 bases and J shed 2 bases, with 12 bases lying between them. Germline V lookup: CDR1 GTSNPN, CDR2 SVGIG (reference sequence). CDR3 nucleotide sequence: TGTGCCTGGAGTGTAGAGGCGGGGTTCACAGATACGCAGTATTTT. Translation gives CAWSVEAGFTDTQYF.

This clone turned up a few times. The V call is TRBV6-5, the J call TRBJ2-5, with D perhaps given as TRBD1 or TRBD2 (6 bases each). The V gene's germline CDR1 is MNHEY and CDR2 SVGAGI. This CDR3 comprises 11 residues. Trimming shortened V by 11 bases and J by 5 bases, and 12 bases separated the two germline ends. This chain's CDR3 is CAVRGAETQYF. As DNA, the CDR3 is TGTGCCGTTAGGGGGGCCGAGACCCAGTACTTC.

This clone came up a few times. The chain joins TRBV27 to TRBJ2-5, with a possible D match to TRBD2 (5 bases). This CDR3 has 15 residues. The germline V and J ends were trimmed by 4 bases and 0 bases, with 12 bases remaining between them. Germline CDR1 and CDR2: MNHEY and SMNVEV (reference sequence). The CDR3 sequence is CASSYIRGNQETQYF. As DNA, the CDR3 is TGTGCCAGCAGTTATATCCGAGGGAACCAAGAGACCCAGTACTTC.

This clone was counted only a few times. The V gene is TRBV2, the J gene TRBJ2-6; TRBD1 aligns across 8 bases. The V gene end was trimmed by 4 bases and the J gene end by 0 bases; junction bases not matched to a gene: 5. Looked up from germline, CDR1 is SNHLY and CDR2 is FYNNEI. The CDR3 has 17 residues. CDR3 in DNA: TGTGCCAGCAGTGCGGGACAGGCCTCCTCTGGGGCCAACGTCCTGACTTTC. Amino acids: CASSAGQASSGANVLTF. Combining the CDR3 with reference TRBV2 and TRBJ2-6 gives the whole variable domain EPEVTQTPSHQVTQMGQEVILRCVPISNHLYFYWYRQILGQKVEFLVSFYNNEISEKSEIFDDQFSVERPDGSNFTLKIRSTKLEDSAMYFCASSAGQASSGANVLTFGAGSRLTVL.

This clone came up once. V is TRBV30 and J is TRBJ2-1; TRBD2 matches 7 bases. Germline V gene lookup returns CDR1 GTSNPN and CDR2 SVGIG (reference sequence). The CDR3 is 12 residues long. Unmatched junction bases numbered 4, after V lost 3 bases and J lost 8 bases. The CDR3 DNA follows: TGTGCCTGGAGCGATACTAGCGATGAGCAGTTCTTC. Residues: CAWSDTSDEQFF.

V gene TRBV5-1 combines with J gene TRBJ2-1, with 8 bases identical to TRBD2. CDR1 and CDR2 (germline): SGHRS, YFSETQ. The CDR3 is made up of 15 amino acids. The J segment lost 5 bases and the V segment lost 2 bases, leaving 6 bases of the junction unmatched. The CDR3 loop reads CASSLIGGAHNEQFF. CDR3 in DNA: TGCGCCAGCAGCTTAATCGGGGGGGCTCACAATGAGCAGTTCTTC.

This chain links TRBV28 with TRBJ1-5, with no clear D. The CDR3 totals 13 residues. The germline V gene encodes CDR1 MDHEN and CDR2 SYDVKM. The V end was cut by 6 bases, the J end by 3 bases, with 9 bases between. The CDR3 protein is CASSPLNNQPQHF. CDR3 coding DNA: TGTGCCAGCAGCCCGCTCAACAATCAGCCCCAGCATTTT.

To note about this clone: A junction boundary mismatches the germline segment, possibly from a read error. The rearrangement links TRBV5-1 to TRBJ2-5; D unclear. The last part of the DNA fits TRBJ2-7 better; the J call may be wrong. Germline V gives CDR1 SGHRS, CDR2 YFSETQ. The CDR3 has 15 amino acids. The CDR3 DNA reads TGCGCCAGCAGTTTGGGGAACGTTCCCTCCTACGAGCAGTACTTC. This sequence encodes CASSLGNVPSYEQYF.

To note about this clone: This likely reflects a read error, since a far larger clone is one base away. V is TRBV2 and J is TRBJ2-5; 9 bases are shared with TRBD1. Germline V gene data show CDR1 as SNHLY and CDR2 as FYNNEI. The CDR3 contains 16 residues. The CDR3 loop is CASREALPGTGETQYF. The CDR3 DNA is TGTGCCAGCAGGGAAGCGCTTCCGGGGACAGGGGAGACCCAGTACTTC.

The V call is TRBV6-1, the J call TRBJ1-1, with D possibly matching TRBD1 (5 bases). With 6 bases removed from V and 0 bases from J, the gap between germline ends came to 8 bases. This CDR3 contains 13 residues. The germline CDR1 and CDR2 sequences are MNHNS and SASEGT. The CDR3 nucleotides read TGTGCCAGCAGCGGGACCATGAACACTGAAGCTTTCTTT. Protein sequence: CASSGTMNTEAFF.

This clone was detected a few times. This chain joins TRBV9 and TRBJ2-5; 8 bases agree with TRBD2. Germline assignment: CDR1 SGDLS and CDR2 YYNGEE. V shed 0 bases and J 5 bases; nucleotides not matched to a gene: 9. The CDR3 covers 16 residues. The CDR3 region is CASSVGGAGASETQYF. For the CDR3, the DNA is TGTGCCAGCAGCGTAGGAGGAGCGGGAGCGTCTGAGACCCAGTACTTC. Using reference TRBV9 and TRBJ2-5 for the parts outside the CDR3, the full variable domain is DSGVTQTPKHLITATGQRVTLRCSPRSGDLSVYWYQQSLDQGLQFLIQYYNGEERAKGNILERFSAQQFPDLHSELNLSSLELGDSALYFCASSVGGAGASETQYFGPGTRLLVL.

The J gene is TRBJ1-3, the V gene TRBV5-4, with D maybe TRBD1 (6 bases). This CDR3 comprises 15 residues. Trimming left V 0 bases short and J 4 bases short, with 11 bases between. Germline assignment: CDR1 SGHNT and CDR2 YYREEE (reference sequence). The CDR3 protein is CASSLDAGAGNTIYF. CDR3 coding DNA: TGTGCCAGCAGCTTGGATGCAGGGGCGGGAAACACCATATATTTT.

This clone was observed a few times. The rearrangement uses TRBV6-1 and TRBJ1-1; a possible D gene is TRBD1 (5 bases). Germline CDR1 is MNHNS and CDR2 is SASEGT. The CDR3 is 14 amino acids. Trimming left V 9 bases short and J 6 bases short, with 20 bases between. The CDR3 here is CASRRGPGPSEAFF. Here the CDR3 DNA reads TGTGCCAGTAGGAGGGGCCCTGGTCCCTCTGAAGCTTTCTTT.